This TCR beta chain comes out of a study of T cells after yellow fever vaccination. The study's findings and limits: Detected again after the booster were most primary-vaccination clones, at about 96% CD4 and 70% to 90% CD8.

Synthesis of TCR cDNA relied on 5'RACE template switching, which attached a universal primer site and UMIs. One entry per CDR3 protein, called by TCRdb with MiXCR from the 5' RACE reads. The sample lists roughly 74,000 distinct CDR3 sequences, more than 5.5% occurring once. Ten or more counts support this clonotype. Its antigen is unknown. In germline, CDR1 is MNHEY, CDR2 SVGEGT. Trimming took off 7 bases at V and 4 bases at J, with 13 bases between the two ends. This CDR3 is 13 amino acids long. The chain recombines TRBV6-2 or TRBV6-3 with TRBJ1-1; D gene uncertain. The sample was CD8+ T cells sorted from PBMCs, taken about 5 days after the first yellow fever vaccination. This TCR was recovered from a man aged 18 to 35 who received the YFV17D yellow fever vaccine. CDR3 nucleotide sequence: TGTGCCAGCAACACCAACTGGGGCACTGAAGCTTTCTTT. This sequence encodes CASNTNWGTEAFF.